This T cell receptor beta chain came from a study of response to subunit inactivated influenza vaccine. General study findings and limits: Authors suggested each seasonal flu vaccination may recruit only limited numbers of new T cells.

The CDR3 sequence is 13 residues long. Trimming stripped 0 bases from V and 7 bases from J, with 10 bases between. Germline V gives CDR1 SGHRS, CDR2 YFSETQ. Turning to this clonotype: The antigen is not known.

MiXCR, applied by TCRdb to the RT-PCR reads, yields one record per CDR3 protein. This repertoire shows under 550,000 distinct CDR3 sequences, approximately 7.3% found once; its top ten account for under 15%. This TCR came from a man aged 45-69 years who received an inactivated influenza vaccine. The chain is built from TRBV5-1 and TRBJ1-1; D perhaps matches TRBD1 (5 bases). The source material was PBMCs from blood, sampled less than 30 months after vaccination. This CDR3 reads CASSLGGVGEAFF. The CDR3 DNA reads as TGCGCCAGCAGCTTGGGAGGGGTGGGTGAAGCTTTCTTT.